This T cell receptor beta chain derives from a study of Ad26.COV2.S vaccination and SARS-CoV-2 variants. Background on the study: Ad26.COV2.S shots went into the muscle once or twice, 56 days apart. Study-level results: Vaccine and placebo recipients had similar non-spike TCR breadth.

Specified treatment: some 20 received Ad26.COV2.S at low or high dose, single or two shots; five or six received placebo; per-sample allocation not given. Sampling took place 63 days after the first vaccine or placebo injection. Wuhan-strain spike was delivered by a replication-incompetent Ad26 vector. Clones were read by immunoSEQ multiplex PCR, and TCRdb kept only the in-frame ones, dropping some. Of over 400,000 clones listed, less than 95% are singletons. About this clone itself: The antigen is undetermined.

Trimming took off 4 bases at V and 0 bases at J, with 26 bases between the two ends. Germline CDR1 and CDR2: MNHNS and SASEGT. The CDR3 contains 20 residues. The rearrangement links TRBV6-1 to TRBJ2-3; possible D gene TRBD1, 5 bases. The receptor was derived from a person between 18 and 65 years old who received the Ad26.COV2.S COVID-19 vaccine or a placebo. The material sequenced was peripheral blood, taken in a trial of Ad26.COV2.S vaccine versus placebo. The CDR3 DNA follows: TGTGCCAGCAGTGGCCAGGGCAAGGGGAAGAAGTCAATTAGCACAGATACGCAGTATTTT. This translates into CASSGQGKGKKSISTDTQYF.